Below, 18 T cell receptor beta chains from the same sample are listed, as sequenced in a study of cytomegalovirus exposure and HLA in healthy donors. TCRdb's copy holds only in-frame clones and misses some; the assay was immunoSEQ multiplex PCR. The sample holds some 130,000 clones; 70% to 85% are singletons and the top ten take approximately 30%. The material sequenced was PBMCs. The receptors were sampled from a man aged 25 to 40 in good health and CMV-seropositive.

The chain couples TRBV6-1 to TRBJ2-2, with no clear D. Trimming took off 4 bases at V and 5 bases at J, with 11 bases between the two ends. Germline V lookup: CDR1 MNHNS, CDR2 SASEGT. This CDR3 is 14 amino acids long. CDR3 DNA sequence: TGTGCCAGCAGTGGCCCTATCGGGACCGGGGAGCTGTTTTTT. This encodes CASSGPIGTGELFF.

The CDR3 here is CSVEMGGSSETQYF. The CDR3 bases are TGCAGCGTTGAAATGGGGGGGTCTAGCGAGACCCAGTACTTC. The V gene is TRBV29-1, the J gene TRBJ2-5; 7 bases map to TRBD2. V dropped 2 bases and J dropped 5; count of bases not matched to a gene: 8. CDR1 and CDR2 (germline): SQVTM, ANQGSEA. CDR3 length equals 14 residues.

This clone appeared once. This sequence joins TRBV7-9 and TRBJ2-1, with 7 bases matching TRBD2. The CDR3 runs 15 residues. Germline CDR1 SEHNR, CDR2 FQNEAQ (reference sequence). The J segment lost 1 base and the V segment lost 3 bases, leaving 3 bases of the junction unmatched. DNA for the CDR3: TGTGCCAGCAGCTTCCCCGGGGGGTCCTACAATGAGCAGTTCTTC. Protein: CASSFPGGSYNEQFF.

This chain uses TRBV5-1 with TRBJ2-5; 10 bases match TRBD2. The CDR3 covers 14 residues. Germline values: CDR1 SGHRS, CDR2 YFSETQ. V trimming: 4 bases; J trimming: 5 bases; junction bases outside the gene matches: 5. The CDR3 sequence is CASSPGTSAETQYF. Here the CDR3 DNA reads TGCGCCAGCAGCCCCGGGACTAGCGCTGAGACCCAGTACTTC.

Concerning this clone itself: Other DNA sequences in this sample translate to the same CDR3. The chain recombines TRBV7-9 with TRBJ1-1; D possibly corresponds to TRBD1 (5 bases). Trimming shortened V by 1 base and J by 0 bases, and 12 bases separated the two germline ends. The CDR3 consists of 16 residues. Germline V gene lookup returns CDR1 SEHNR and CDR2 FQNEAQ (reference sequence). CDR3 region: CASSLGQTDMNTEAFF. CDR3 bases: TGTGCCAGCAGCTTAGGTCAGACAGACATGAACACTGAAGCTTTCTTT.

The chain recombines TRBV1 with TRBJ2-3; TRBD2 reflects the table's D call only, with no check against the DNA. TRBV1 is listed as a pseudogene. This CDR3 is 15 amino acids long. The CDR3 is CTSSERRGSTDTQYF. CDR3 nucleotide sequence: TGCACCAGCAGCGAAAGGCGGGGCAGCACAGATACGCAGTATTTT.

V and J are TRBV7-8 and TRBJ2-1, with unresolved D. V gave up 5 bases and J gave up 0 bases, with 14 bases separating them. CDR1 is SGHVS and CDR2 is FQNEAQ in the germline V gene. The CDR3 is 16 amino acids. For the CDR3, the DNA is TGTGCCAGCAGCCATGGCCGACTCCGCTCCTACAATGAGCAGTTCTTC. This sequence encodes CASSHGRLRSYNEQFF.

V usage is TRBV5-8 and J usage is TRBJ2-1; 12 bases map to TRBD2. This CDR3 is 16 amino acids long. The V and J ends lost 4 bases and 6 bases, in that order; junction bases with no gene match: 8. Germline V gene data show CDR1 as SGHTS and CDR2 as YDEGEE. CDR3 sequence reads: CASSPWTSGTLNEQFF. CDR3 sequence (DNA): TGTGCCAGCAGCCCGTGGACTAGCGGGACCCTCAATGAGCAGTTCTTC.

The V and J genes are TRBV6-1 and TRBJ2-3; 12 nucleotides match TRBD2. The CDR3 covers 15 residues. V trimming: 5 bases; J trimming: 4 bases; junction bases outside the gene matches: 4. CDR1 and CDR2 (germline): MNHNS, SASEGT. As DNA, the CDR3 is TGTGCCAGCAGTCGACTAGCGGGAGCTCCAGATACGCAGTATTTT. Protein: CASSRLAGAPDTQYF.

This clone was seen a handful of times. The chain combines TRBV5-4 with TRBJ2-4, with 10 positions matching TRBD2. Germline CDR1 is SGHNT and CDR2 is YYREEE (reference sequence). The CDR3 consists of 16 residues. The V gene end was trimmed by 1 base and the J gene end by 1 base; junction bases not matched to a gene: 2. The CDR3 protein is CASSLTSGIAKNIQYF. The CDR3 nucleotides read TGTGCCAGCAGCTTGACTAGCGGGATTGCCAAAAACATTCAGTACTTC. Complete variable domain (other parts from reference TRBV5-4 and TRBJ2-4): ETGVTQSPTHLIKTRGQQVTLRCSSQSGHNTVSWYQQALGQGPQFIFQYYREEENGRGNFPPRFSGLQFPNYSSELNVNALELDDSALYLCASSLTSGIAKNIQYFGAGTRLSVL.

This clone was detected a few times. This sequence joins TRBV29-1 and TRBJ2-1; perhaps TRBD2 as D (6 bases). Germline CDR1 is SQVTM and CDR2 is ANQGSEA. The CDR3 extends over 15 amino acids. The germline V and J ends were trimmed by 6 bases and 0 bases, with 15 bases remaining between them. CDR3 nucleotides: TGCAGCGTAGCCGGGACTCCAAGCTCCTACAATGAGCAGTTCTTC. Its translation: CSVAGTPSSYNEQFF.

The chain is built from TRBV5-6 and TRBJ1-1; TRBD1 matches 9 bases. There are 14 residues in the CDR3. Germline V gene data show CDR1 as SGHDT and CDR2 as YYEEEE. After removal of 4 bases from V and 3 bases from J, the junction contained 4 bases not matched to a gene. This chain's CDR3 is CASSPWDRDTEAFF. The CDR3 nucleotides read TGTGCCAGCAGCCCCTGGGACAGGGACACTGAAGCTTTCTTT.

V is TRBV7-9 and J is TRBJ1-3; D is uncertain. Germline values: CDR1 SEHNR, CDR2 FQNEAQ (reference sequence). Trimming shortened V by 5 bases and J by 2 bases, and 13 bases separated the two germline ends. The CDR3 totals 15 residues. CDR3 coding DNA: TGTGCCAGCAGCCCTAGCACAAGCACTGGAAACACCATATATTTT. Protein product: CASSPSTSTGNTIYF. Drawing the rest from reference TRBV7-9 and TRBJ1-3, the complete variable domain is DTGVSQNPRHKITKRGQNVTFRCDPISEHNRLYWYRQTLGQGPEFLTYFQNEAQLEKSRLLSDRFSAERPKGSFSTLEIQRTEQGDSAMYLCASSPSTSTGNTIYFGEGSWLTVV.

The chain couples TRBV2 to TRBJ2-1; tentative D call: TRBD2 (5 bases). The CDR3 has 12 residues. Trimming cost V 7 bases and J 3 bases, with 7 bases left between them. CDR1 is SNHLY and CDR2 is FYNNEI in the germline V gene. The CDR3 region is CASKTSYNEQFF. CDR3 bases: TGTGCCAGCAAAACTAGCTACAATGAGCAGTTCTTC.

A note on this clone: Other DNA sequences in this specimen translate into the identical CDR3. The CDR3 reads CASSPQGGNTEAFF. Written as DNA, the CDR3 is TGTGCCAGCTCACCTCAGGGCGGGAACACTGAAGCTTTCTTT. This chain uses TRBV18 with TRBJ1-1, with D perhaps TRBD1 (5 bases). This CDR3 has 14 amino acids. Germline V lookup: CDR1 KGHSH, CDR2 LQKENI. V dropped 3 bases and J dropped 1 base, with 9 bases sitting between them.

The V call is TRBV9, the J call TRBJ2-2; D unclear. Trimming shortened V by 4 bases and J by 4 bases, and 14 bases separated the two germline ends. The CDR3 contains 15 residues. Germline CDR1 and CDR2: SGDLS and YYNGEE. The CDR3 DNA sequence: TGTGCCAGCAGCCTTCTCGGTTGGAGCACCGGGGAGCTGTTTTTT. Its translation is CASSLLGWSTGELFF.

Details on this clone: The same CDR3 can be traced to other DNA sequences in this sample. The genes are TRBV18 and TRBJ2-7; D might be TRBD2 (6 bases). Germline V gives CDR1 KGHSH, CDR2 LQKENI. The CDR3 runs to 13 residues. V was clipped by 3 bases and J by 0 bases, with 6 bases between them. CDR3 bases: TGTGCCAGCTCACCGGGGGGCTCCTACGAGCAGTACTTC. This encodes CASSPGGSYEQYF.

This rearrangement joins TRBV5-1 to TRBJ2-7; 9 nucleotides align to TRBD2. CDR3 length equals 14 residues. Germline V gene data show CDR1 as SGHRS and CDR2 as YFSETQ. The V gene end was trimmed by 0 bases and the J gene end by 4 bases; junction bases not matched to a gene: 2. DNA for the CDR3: TGCGCCAGCAGCTTGGAGAGCGGGAGGTACGAGCAGTACTTC. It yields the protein CASSLESGRYEQYF. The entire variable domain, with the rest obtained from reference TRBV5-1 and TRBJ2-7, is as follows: KAGVTQTPRYLIKTRGQQVTLSCSPISGHRSVSWYQQTPGQGLQFLFEYFSETQRNKGNFPGRFSGRQFSNSRSEMNVSTLELGDSALYLCASSLESGRYEQYFGPGTRLTVT.